The T cell receptor (beta chain) under discussion was sequenced for a study of technical replicates of blood from a few donors. The assay was immunoSEQ multiplex PCR, and TCRdb's table has in-frame clones only and misses some. Here the sample spans approximately 76,000 clones, approximately 83% being singletons. In its sample, this clone was seen once. Trimming at V came to 3 bases and at J to 2 bases, leaving 7 bases not matched to a gene. Germline CDR1 reads PRHDT; CDR2 reads FYEKMQ (reference sequence). The CDR3 length is 17 residues. The sample was PBMCs. This TCR derives from a human donor in good health. Some clones in this sample may be carry-over from other donors' samples. The chain uses TRBV13 and TRBJ2-1; 10 bases fit TRBD2. The CDR3 here is CASSLQAGGQTYNEQFF. The CDR3 nucleotides read TGTGCCAGCAGCTTGCAAGCGGGAGGGCAGACCTACAATGAGCAGTTCTTC.